The 7 T cell receptor beta chains listed next were all sequenced from one sample in a study of blood T cell repertoires in COVID-19. This table comes from immunoSEQ multiplex PCR, and its TCRdb copy is limited to in-frame clones, with some not included. The sample contains around 53,000 clones, about 83% of which appear only once. Input material: peripheral blood. Receptors originate from a man in his fifties or sixties with acute or convalescent COVID-19.

The CDR3: CASSPRPAYYNEQFF. In nucleotides, the CDR3 is TGTGCCAGCAGCCCTAGACCGGCTTACTACAATGAGCAGTTCTTC. The chain joins TRBV3-1 (or the pseudogene TRBV3-2) to TRBJ2-1; D uncertain. V dropped 4 bases and J dropped 3 bases, with 13 bases sitting between them. CDR3 length: 15 amino acids. In germline, CDR1 is LGHDT, CDR2 YNNKEL (reference sequence).

V usage is TRBV4-1 and J usage is TRBJ2-7, with D perhaps TRBD1 (5 bases). V was shortened by 0 bases and J by 4 bases, with 13 bases between the two germline ends. The germline V gene encodes CDR1 MGHRA and CDR2 YSYEKL. CDR3 length: 15 residues. The CDR3 protein is CASSQDPGIGYEQYF. CDR3 nucleotide sequence: TGCGCCAGCAGCCAAGATCCAGGGATAGGGTACGAGCAGTACTTC.

The J gene is TRBJ1-4, the V gene TRBV6-2 or TRBV6-3, with D unresolved. Trimming cost V 0 bases and J 6 bases, with 17 bases left between them. The CDR3 runs 17 residues. Germline V gene data show CDR1 as MNHEY and CDR2 as SVGEGT. The CDR3 sequence is CASSYSISLAADEKLFF. DNA of the CDR3: TGTGCCAGCAGTTACTCGATCTCGCTTGCTGCGGATGAAAAACTGTTTTTT.

This chain links TRBV6-4 with TRBJ2-7; D is undetermined. The CDR3 has 13 amino acids. Looked up from germline, CDR1 is MRHNA and CDR2 is SNTAGT. The V end was cut by 6 bases, the J end by 6 bases, with 15 bases between. The CDR3 nucleotides are TGTGCCAGCAGCCAGACTGTACGAAGCGAGCAGTACTTC. The encoded protein is CASSQTVRSEQYF.

V usage is TRBV6-5 and J usage is TRBJ1-4, with a weak D call TRBD1 (6 bases). The CDR3 has 14 residues. Trimming cost V 8 bases and J 7 bases, with 17 bases left between them. Germline V gives CDR1 MNHEY, CDR2 SVGAGI. The DNA of the CDR3 is TGTGCCAGCGGTAAACAGGGTTTGGGTGAAAAACTGTTTTTT. It encodes CASGKQGLGEKLFF.

The genes are TRBV6-5 and TRBJ1-1, with 7 bases fitting TRBD1. J lost 2 bases, V lost 4 bases, and 4 bases had no gene match. Germline V CDR1 and CDR2: MNHEY, SVGAGI. The CDR3 covers 14 residues. The chain's CDR3 is CASSSGTANTEAFF. In DNA, the CDR3 is TGTGCCAGCAGTTCCGGGACAGCCAACACTGAAGCTTTCTTT.

This clone was found a few times. This chain connects TRBV20-1 to TRBJ1-1; no clear D gene. V gave up 3 bases and J gave up 7 bases, with 9 bases separating them. Germline V CDR1 and CDR2: DFQATT, SNEGSKA (reference sequence). The CDR3 extends over 11 amino acids. This CDR3 reads CSASSGHEAFF. CDR3 nucleotides: TGCAGTGCTAGTAGCGGGCATGAAGCTTTCTTT.